The 4 T cell receptor beta chains presented below share a single source sample, sequenced in a study of blood T cell repertoires in COVID-19. The assay was immunoSEQ multiplex PCR, and TCRdb's table has in-frame clones only and misses some. The profile shows roughly 500,000 clones, 85% to 90% of them singletons. Specimen: peripheral blood. The source of these receptors is a man aged 18 to 30 with COVID-19, enrolled during active disease.

This chain links TRBV14 with TRBJ1-1; D is possibly TRBD1 (5 bases). The CDR3 extends over 13 amino acids. V shed 4 bases and J shed 4 bases, with 10 bases lying between them. The germline V gene has CDR1 SGHDN and CDR2 FVKESK. CDR3 in DNA: TGTGCCAGCAGCCGTACCGGGGGCACTGAAGCTTTCTTT. This gives the protein CASSRTGGTEAFF.

The rearrangement joins TRBV5-4 to TRBJ2-1, with D tentatively TRBD2 (5 bases). V lost 4 bases and J lost 5, with 10 bases in between. Germline V gene lookup returns CDR1 SGHNT and CDR2 YYREEE (reference sequence). The CDR3 has 13 amino acids. The CDR3 here is CASSNPGNNEQFF. The CDR3 region has the DNA TGTGCCAGCAGCAATCCGGGGAACAATGAGCAGTTCTTC. The variable domain in full, completed from reference TRBV5-4 and TRBJ2-1, reads ETGVTQSPTHLIKTRGQQVTLRCSSQSGHNTVSWYQQALGQGPQFIFQYYREEENGRGNFPPRFSGLQFPNYSSELNVNALELDDSALYLCASSNPGNNEQFFGPGTRLTVL.

V is TRBV3-1 (or the pseudogene TRBV3-2) and J is TRBJ1-6; no reliable D call. V was trimmed by 0 bases and J by 11 bases, leaving 20 bases between them. Germline V CDR1 and CDR2: LGHDT, YNNKEL (reference sequence). The CDR3 is 17 residues long. The CDR3 coding sequence is TGTGCCAGCAGCCAAGAAGGAAGCGGTTTCCTAAGGACACCCCTCCACTTT. Its protein is CASSQEGSGFLRTPLHF.

This clone turned up a few times. V gene TRBV7-9 combines with J gene TRBJ2-1, with a weak D call TRBD2 (5 bases). The V and J ends lost 4 bases and 4 bases respectively, with 14 bases between them. The CDR3 covers 15 residues. Germline V lookup: CDR1 SEHNR, CDR2 FQNEAQ (reference sequence). As DNA, the CDR3 is TGTGCCAGCAGCTCGACCGTAAGAGGGTACAATGAGCAGTTCTTC. It codes for CASSSTVRGYNEQFF. Full variable domain (rest looked up from reference TRBV7-9 and TRBJ2-1): DTGVSQNPRHKITKRGQNVTFRCDPISEHNRLYWYRQTLGQGPEFLTYFQNEAQLEKSRLLSDRFSAERPKGSFSTLEIQRTEQGDSAMYLCASSSTVRGYNEQFFGPGTRLTVL.